This T cell receptor (beta chain) originates from a study of cytomegalovirus exposure and HLA in healthy donors. Overall study findings and caveats: There were some public TCRs occurring in many donors, but most TCR sequences were rare.

The CDR3 spans 16 residues. Germline CDR1 and CDR2: SGHTA and FQGNSA. V was clipped by 6 bases and J by 2 bases, with 18 bases between them. Researchers ran the PCR with 60 Vbeta and 13 Jbeta primers. The data were produced by immunoSEQ multiplex PCR, yet TCRdb's version contains in-frame clones alone and is incomplete. The table has roughly 200,000 clones, 70% to 80% seen once. A word on this clone: Antigen specificity is unknown.

The sample taken for sequencing was PBMCs. The sequence was collected from a woman in her sixties or seventies in good health and CMV-seropositive. V usage is TRBV7-2 and J usage is TRBJ2-3, with TRBD2 as a possible D gene (5 bases). The chain's CDR3 is CASSPGRLPNTDTQYF. CDR3 coding DNA: TGTGCCAGCAGTCCGGGGAGACTTCCTAACACAGATACGCAGTATTTT.